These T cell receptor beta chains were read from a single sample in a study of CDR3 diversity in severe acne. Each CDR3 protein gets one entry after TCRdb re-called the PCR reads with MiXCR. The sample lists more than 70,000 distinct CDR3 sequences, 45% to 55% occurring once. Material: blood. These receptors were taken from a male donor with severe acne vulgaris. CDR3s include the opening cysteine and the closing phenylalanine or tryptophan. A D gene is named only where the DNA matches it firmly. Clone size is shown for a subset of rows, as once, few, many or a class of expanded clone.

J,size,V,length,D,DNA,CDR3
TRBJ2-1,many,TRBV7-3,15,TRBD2,TGTGCCAGCAGCTCCGGGACTAGCGGGAGAAATGAGCAGTTCTTC,CASSSGTSGRNEQFF
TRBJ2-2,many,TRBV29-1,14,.,TGCAGCGTTGAAGATGGTGGAGCGATGGGGGAGCTGTTTTTT,CSVEDGGAMGELFF
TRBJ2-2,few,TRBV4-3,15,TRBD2,TGCGCCAGCAGCCAGCCTAGCGGGAGTAGAGGGGAGCTGTTTTTT,CASSQPSGSRGELFF
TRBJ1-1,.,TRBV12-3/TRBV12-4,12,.,TGTGCCAGCAGTTTAGTGGGCACTGAAGCTTTCTTT,CASSLVGTEAFF
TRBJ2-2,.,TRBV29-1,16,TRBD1,TGCAGCGTTGAAGATACAGACAGGGGGGCCACCGGGGAGCTGTTTTTT,CSVEDTDRGATGELFF
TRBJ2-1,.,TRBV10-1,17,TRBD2,TGCGCCAGCAGTGGGAGTACGATAGCGGGAGAGCAGAATGAGCAGTTCTTC,CASSGSTIAGEQNEQFF
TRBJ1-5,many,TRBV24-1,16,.,TGTGCCACCCGAGACGGGGGAGGGACGGACAATCAGCCCCAGCATTTT,CATRDGGGTDNQPQHF
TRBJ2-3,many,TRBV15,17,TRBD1,TGTGCCACCAGCAGAGATCGGGGGACAGGGGAGGCAGATACGCAGTATTTT,CATSRDRGTGEADTQYF
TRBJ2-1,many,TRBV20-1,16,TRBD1,TGCAGTGCTAGAGATGAGGGACAGGGACCCCTGAATGAGCAGTTCTTC,CSARDEGQGPLNEQFF
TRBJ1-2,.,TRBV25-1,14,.,TGTGCCAGCAGTGACCGGACAGTCGGGGGGGGCTACACCTTC,CASSDRTVGGGYTF
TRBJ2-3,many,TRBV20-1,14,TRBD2,TGCAGTGCGTACACTAGCGCGCGCACAGATACGCAGTATTTT,CSAYTSARTDTQYF
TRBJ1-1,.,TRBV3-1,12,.,TGTGCCAGCAGCCATCAGGGTCTAGGAGCTTTCTTT,CASSHQGLGAFF
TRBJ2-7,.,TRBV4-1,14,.,TGTGCCAGCAGCCCCCTTGAAGGGACCGGGGAGCTGTACTTC,CASSPLEGTGELYF
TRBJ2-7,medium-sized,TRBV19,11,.,TGTGCCAGTAGTATGGGCTACGAGCAGTACTTC,CASSMGYEQYF
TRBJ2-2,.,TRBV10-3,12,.,TGTGCCAGCATGATCGGGACCGGGGAGCTGTTTTTT,CASMIGTGELFF
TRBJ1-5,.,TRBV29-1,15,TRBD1,TGCAGCGTAGGGACAGGGGATTCGGGCAATCAGCCCCAGCATTTT,CSVGTGDSGNQPQHF
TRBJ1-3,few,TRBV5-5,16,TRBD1,TGTGCCAGCAGCCCCGGGACAGGGTTAAATGGAAACACCATATATTTT,CASSPGTGLNGNTIYF
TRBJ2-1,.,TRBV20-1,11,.,TGCAGTGCTAGTAGCGGAAATGAGCAGTTCTTC,CSASSGNEQFF
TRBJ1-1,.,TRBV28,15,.,TGTGCCAGCAGCCGACCGGGACAAATGAACACTGAAGCTTTCTTT,CASSRPGQMNTEAFF
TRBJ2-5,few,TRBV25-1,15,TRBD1,TGTGCCAGCAGGGCCAGGGACAGGTTGTTGGAGACCCAGTACTTC,CASRARDRLLETQYF
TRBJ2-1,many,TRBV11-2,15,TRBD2,TGTGCCAGCAGACCTGGGACTAGCGGTTACAATGAGCAGTTCTTC,CASRPGTSGYNEQFF
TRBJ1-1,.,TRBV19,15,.,TGTGCCAGTAGTATCGGCGACAGGATGAACACTGAAGCTTTCTTT,CASSIGDRMNTEAFF
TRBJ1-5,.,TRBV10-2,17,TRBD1,TGCGCCAGCAGTGGACAGGGAGACGCGGGGCTCAATCAGCCCCAGCATTTT,CASSGQGDAGLNQPQHF
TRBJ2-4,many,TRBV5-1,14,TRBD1,TGCGCCAGCAGCCCGGGGACAGGGGGAAACATTCAGTACTTC,CASSPGTGGNIQYF
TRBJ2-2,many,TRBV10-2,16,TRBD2,TGCGCCAGCAGTGAGTGGCCGGGAGGGAACACCGGGGAGCTGTTTTTT,CASSEWPGGNTGELFF
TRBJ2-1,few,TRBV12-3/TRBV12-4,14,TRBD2,TGTGCCAGTCGGACTAGCGGGACGGGCAATGAGCAGTTCTTC,CASRTSGTGNEQFF
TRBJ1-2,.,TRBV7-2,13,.,TGTGCCAGCAGTATCGGGGGGGTCTATGGCTACACCTTC,CASSIGGVYGYTF
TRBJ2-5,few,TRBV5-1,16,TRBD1,TGCGCCAGCAGCTCCGCAACCCAGGGGGCTGGAGAGACCCAGTACTTC,CASSSATQGAGETQYF
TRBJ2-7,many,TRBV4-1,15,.,TGCGCCAGCAGCCAAGGGACATCTTTTCCCTACGAGCAGTACTTC,CASSQGTSFPYEQYF
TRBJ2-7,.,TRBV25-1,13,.,TGTGCCAGCAGGGAACTGAGCTCCTACGAGCAGTACTTC,CASRELSSYEQYF
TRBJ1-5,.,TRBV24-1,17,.,TGTGCCACCAGTGAGGGAACCGGGACTCCGGATCGGCAGCCCCAGCATTTT,CATSEGTGTPDRQPQHF
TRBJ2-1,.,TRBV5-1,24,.,.,CASSPGEGEAYGYTFGSGTNEQFF